This is a list of T cell receptor beta chains from one sample in a study of T cell changes during pregnancy in multiple sclerosis. The protocol was immunoSEQ multiplex PCR, while the TCRdb copy is restricted to in-frame clones and leaves out a portion. The data show 56,000 or so clones, 70% to 90% seen once. The material was peripheral blood, obtained after pregnancy. The receptor set was obtained from a female donor with multiple sclerosis, enrolled in a pregnancy study. Each CDR3 is given with its conserved first and last residue. A D gene is named only where the DNA matches it firmly. The size field is filled for only some rows; it gives once, few, many or a size class.

clone_size: -
v_call: TRBV19
j_call: TRBJ1-3
d_call: -
cdr3_nt: TGTGCCAGCGGGGGGGAGCGGTTCTCGGCTACCATATATTTT
cdr3_aa: CASGGERFSATIYF

clone_size: -
v_call: TRBV10-3
j_call: TRBJ2-2
d_call: -
cdr3_nt: TGTGCCATCAGGGTCAGGGTTTCAGTCGGGGAGCTGTTTTTT
cdr3_aa: CAIRVRVSVGELFF

clone_size: -
v_call: TRBV9
j_call: TRBJ2-7
d_call: -
cdr3_nt: TGTGCCAGCAGCGTAGGGGGCCCGGACTACGAGCAGTACTTC
cdr3_aa: CASSVGGPDYEQYF

clone_size: -
v_call: TRBV18
j_call: TRBJ1-2
d_call: TRBD1
cdr3_nt: TGTGCCAGCTCACCACCTGGGGACAGGGAACCTAACTATGGCTACACCTTC
cdr3_aa: CASSPPGDREPNYGYTF

clone_size: -
v_call: TRBV4-3
j_call: TRBJ2-1
d_call: TRBD2
cdr3_nt: TGCGCCAGCAGTAAAAGGCCTTGGGAGGCGGGGGGTTACAATGAGCAGTTCTTC
cdr3_aa: CASSKRPWEAGGYNEQFF

clone_size: once
v_call: TRBV28
j_call: TRBJ2-7
d_call: TRBD2
cdr3_nt: TGTGCCAGCAGTTTATTTGGGACTAGCGGGGGGTTGTACGAGCAGTACTTC
cdr3_aa: CASSLFGTSGGLYEQYF

clone_size: few
v_call: TRBV5-4
j_call: TRBJ1-2
d_call: -
cdr3_nt: TGTGCCAGCAGCCCGATCGGGCAGGGGTATGGCTACACCTTC
cdr3_aa: CASSPIGQGYGYTF

clone_size: -
v_call: TRBV7-3
j_call: TRBJ2-1
d_call: -
cdr3_nt: TGTGCCAGCAGCATTAATGGGATAAACAGGAATGAGCAGTTCTTC
cdr3_aa: CASSINGINRNEQFF

clone_size: -
v_call: TRBV7-2
j_call: TRBJ2-2
d_call: TRBD1
cdr3_nt: TGTGCCAGCAGCCTACACCGGGACAGGGCCACCGGGGAGCTGTTTTTT
cdr3_aa: CASSLHRDRATGELFF

clone_size: -
v_call: TRBV7-8
j_call: TRBJ1-5
d_call: TRBD1
cdr3_nt: TGTGCCAGCAGCCAAGGGGACAGCAAAAATCAGCCCCAGCATTTT
cdr3_aa: CASSQGDSKNQPQHF

clone_size: -
v_call: TRBV5-4
j_call: TRBJ1-1
d_call: -
cdr3_nt: TGTGCCAGCAGCCGCGGGCGACGGGCGGAGAACACTGAAGCTTTCTTT
cdr3_aa: CASSRGRRAENTEAFF

clone_size: -
v_call: TRBV29-1
j_call: TRBJ2-3
d_call: TRBD2
cdr3_nt: TGCAGCGTCAACTATCGGGGGGGCACCACAGATACGCAGTATTTT
cdr3_aa: CSVNYRGGTTDTQYF

clone_size: -
v_call: TRBV27
j_call: TRBJ2-1
d_call: -
cdr3_nt: TGTGCCAGCAGTCCGAACAGGTACAATGAGCAGTTCTTC
cdr3_aa: CASSPNRYNEQFF

clone_size: -
v_call: TRBV13
j_call: TRBJ2-1
d_call: -
cdr3_nt: TGTGCCAGCAGCTTGGCCGGACTGCCCAATGAGCAGTTCTTC
cdr3_aa: CASSLAGLPNEQFF

clone_size: -
v_call: TRBV19
j_call: TRBJ1-2
d_call: TRBD1
cdr3_nt: TGTGCCAGTAGTACCCCCCGACAGGGGGACTATGGCTACACCTTC
cdr3_aa: CASSTPRQGDYGYTF

clone_size: -
v_call: TRBV2
j_call: TRBJ1-4
d_call: TRBD1
cdr3_nt: TGTGCCAGCAGTGACGACAGGGCCGGTAATGAAAAACTGTTTTTT
cdr3_aa: CASSDDRAGNEKLFF

clone_size: -
v_call: TRBV4-1
j_call: TRBJ1-4
d_call: TRBD1
cdr3_nt: TGCGCCAGCAGCCAGGGACAGGTACAATTGGGAAAACTGTTTTTT
cdr3_aa: CASSQGQVQLGKLFF

clone_size: once
v_call: TRBV28
j_call: TRBJ1-2
d_call: -
cdr3_nt: TGTGCCAGCACCCAGGGAAACTATGGCTACACCTTC
cdr3_aa: CASTQGNYGYTF